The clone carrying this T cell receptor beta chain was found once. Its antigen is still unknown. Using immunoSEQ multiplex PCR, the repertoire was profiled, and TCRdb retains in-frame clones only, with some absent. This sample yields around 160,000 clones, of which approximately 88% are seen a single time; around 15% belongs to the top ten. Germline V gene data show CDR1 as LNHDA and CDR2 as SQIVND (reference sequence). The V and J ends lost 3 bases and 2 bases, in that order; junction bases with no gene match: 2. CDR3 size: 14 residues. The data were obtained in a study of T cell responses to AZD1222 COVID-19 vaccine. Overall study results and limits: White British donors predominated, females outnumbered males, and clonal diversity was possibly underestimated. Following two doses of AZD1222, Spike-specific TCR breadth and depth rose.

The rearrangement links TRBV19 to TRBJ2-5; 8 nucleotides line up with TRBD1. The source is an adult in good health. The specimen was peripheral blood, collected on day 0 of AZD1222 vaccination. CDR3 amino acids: CASSIRQGQETQYF. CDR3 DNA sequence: TGTGCCAGTAGTATCCGACAGGGGCAAGAGACCCAGTACTTC.